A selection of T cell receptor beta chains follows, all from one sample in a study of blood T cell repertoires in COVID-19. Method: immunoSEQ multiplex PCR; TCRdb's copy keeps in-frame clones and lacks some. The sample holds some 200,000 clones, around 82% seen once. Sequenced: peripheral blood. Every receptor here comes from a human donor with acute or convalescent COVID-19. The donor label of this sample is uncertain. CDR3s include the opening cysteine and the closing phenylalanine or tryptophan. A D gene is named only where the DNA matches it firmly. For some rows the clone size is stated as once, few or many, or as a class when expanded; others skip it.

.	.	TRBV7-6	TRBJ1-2	CASSLQFGRGNGYTF	TGTGCCAGCAGCTTACAATTCGGCAGGGGAAATGGCTACACCTTC
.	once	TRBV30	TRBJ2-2	CAWSGRTREERSGELFF	TGTGCCTGGAGCGGCCGGACGAGGGAGGAACGGTCCGGGGAGCTGTTTTTT
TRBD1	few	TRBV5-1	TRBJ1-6	CASSLRAGQGDSPLHF	TGCGCCAGCAGCTTGAGGGCGGGACAGGGAGATTCACCCCTCCACTTT
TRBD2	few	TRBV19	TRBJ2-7	CASSIGASGIYEQYF	TGTGCCAGTAGTATAGGGGCTAGCGGGATCTACGAGCAGTACTTC
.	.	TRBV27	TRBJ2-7	CASRDRLLSYEQYF	TGTGCCAGCAGGGACAGACTACTCTCCTACGAGCAGTACTTC
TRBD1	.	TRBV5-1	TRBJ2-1	CASTQGQGEQFF	TGCGCCAGCACCCAGGGACAGGGAGAGCAGTTCTTC
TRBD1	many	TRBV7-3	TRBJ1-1	CASSSYQGGQVNTEAFF	TGTGCCAGCAGCTCATACCAGGGCGGACAGGTGAACACTGAAGCTTTCTTT
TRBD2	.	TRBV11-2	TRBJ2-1	CASSWTSGPANEQFF	TGTGCCAGCTCTTGGACTAGCGGGCCGGCAAATGAGCAGTTCTTC
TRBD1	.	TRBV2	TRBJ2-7	CASSPDRVEQYF	TGTGCCAGCAGTCCAGACAGGGTCGAGCAGTACTTC
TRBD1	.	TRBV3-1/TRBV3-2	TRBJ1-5	CASSQGTGMVQPQHF	TGTGCCAGCAGTCAAGGGACAGGGATGGTTCAGCCCCAGCATTTT
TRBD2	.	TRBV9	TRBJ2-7	CASSAGGGYRYEQYF	TGTGCCAGCAGCGCCGGCGGGGGGTATAGGTACGAGCAGTACTTC
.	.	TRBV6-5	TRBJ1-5	CASSSTGNQPQHF	TGTGCCAGCAGTAGCACGGGGAATCAGCCCCAGCATTTT
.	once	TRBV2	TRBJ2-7	CASRANSYEQYF	TGTGCCAGCAGGGCCAACTCCTACGAGCAGTACTTC
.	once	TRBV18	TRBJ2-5	CASSPIRTAQETQYF	TGTGCCAGCTCACCGATAAGGACAGCCCAAGAGACCCAGTACTTC
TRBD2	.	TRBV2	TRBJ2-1	CASRGSGGAHNEQFF	TGTGCCAGCAGGGGAAGCGGGGGGGCCCACAATGAGCAGTTCTTC
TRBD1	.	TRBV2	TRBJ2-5	CASGDRGQETQYF	TGTGCCAGCGGTGACAGGGGACAAGAGACCCAGTACTTC
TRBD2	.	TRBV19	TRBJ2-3	CASSIGNGGRRGDTQYF	TGTGCCAGTAGTATAGGAAACGGCGGGAGAAGGGGAGATACGCAGTATTTT
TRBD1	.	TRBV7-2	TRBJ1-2	CASSLQQGPYYGYTF	TGTGCCAGCAGCTTACAACAGGGGCCTTACTATGGCTACACCTTC
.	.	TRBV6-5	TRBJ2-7	CASRTGYSYEQYF	TGTGCCAGCAGAACCGGGTACTCCTACGAGCAGTACTTC
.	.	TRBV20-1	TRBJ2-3	CSASGASAQKADTQYF	TGCAGTGCTAGTGGCGCTAGCGCTCAGAAAGCAGATACGCAGTATTTT
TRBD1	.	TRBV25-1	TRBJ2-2	CASSEFVGQGRAGELFF	TGTGCCAGCAGTGAATTCGTGGGACAGGGAAGGGCCGGGGAGCTGTTTTTT
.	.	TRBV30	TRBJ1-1	CAWRRIFDTEAFF	TGTGCCTGGAGGCGAATTTTCGACACTGAAGCTTTCTTT
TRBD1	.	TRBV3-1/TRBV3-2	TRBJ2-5	CASSRDGTGPQETQYF	TGTGCCAGCAGCCGCGACGGGACAGGACCACAAGAGACCCAGTACTTC
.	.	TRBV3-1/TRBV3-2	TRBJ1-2	CASSQDRFSANYGYTF	TGTGCCAGCAGCCAAGATCGTTTCAGCGCTAACTATGGCTACACCTTC
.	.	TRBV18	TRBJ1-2	CASSPLRGNDGYTF	TGTGCCAGCTCACCACTAAGGGGGAACGATGGCTACACCTTC
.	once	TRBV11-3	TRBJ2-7	CASSDRTGGKDEQYF	TGTGCCAGCAGCGACAGGACTGGGGGAAAGGATGAGCAGTACTTC
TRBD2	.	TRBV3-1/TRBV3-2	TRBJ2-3	CASSQDWSGGARADTQYF	TGTGCCAGCAGCCAAGATTGGAGCGGGGGGGCCCGGGCAGATACGCAGTATTTT
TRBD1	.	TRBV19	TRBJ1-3	CASSIAGTASGNTIYF	TGTGCCAGTAGTATAGCCGGGACAGCCTCTGGAAACACCATATATTTT
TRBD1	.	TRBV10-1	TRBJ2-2	CASSDPKGQGFTGELFF	TGCGCCAGCAGTGACCCGAAGGGACAGGGATTCACCGGGGAGCTGTTTTTT
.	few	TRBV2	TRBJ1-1	CASSRISNTEAFF	TGTGCCAGCAGTCGTATCTCGAACACTGAAGCTTTCTTT
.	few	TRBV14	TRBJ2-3	CASSQAGGFRTDTQYF	TGTGCCAGCAGCCAAGCGGGCGGGTTTCGCACAGATACGCAGTATTTT
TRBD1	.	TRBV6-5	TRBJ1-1	CASSYGRQGFSEAFF	TGTGCCAGCAGTTACGGTAGACAGGGTTTTTCTGAAGCTTTCTTT
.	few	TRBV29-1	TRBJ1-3	CSADAGGNTIYF	TGCAGCGCTGATGCAGGTGGAAACACCATATATTTT
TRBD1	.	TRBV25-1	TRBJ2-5	CASSGGQGRETQYF	TGTGCCAGCAGTGGGGGACAGGGGAGAGAGACCCAGTACTTC
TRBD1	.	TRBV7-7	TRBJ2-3	CASSPGQLSTDTQYF	TGTGCTAGCAGCCCGGGACAGCTCAGCACAGATACGCAGTATTTT
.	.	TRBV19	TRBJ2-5	CASSIKGAWETQYF	TGTGCCAGTAGTATAAAGGGAGCGTGGGAGACCCAGTACTTC
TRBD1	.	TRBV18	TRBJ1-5	CASSPYRGPDQPQHF	TGTGCCAGCTCACCTTACAGGGGGCCGGATCAGCCCCAGCATTTT
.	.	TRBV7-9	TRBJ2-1	CASSLAGGGHNEQFF	TGTGCCAGCAGCTTAGCGGGAGGGGGGCACAATGAGCAGTTCTTC
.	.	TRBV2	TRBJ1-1	CASSVVSMNTEAFF	TGTGCCAGCAGTGTCGTCTCTATGAACACTGAAGCTTTCTTT
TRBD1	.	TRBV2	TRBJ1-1	CASSSRGLVTEAFF	TGTGCCAGCAGTAGCAGGGGGTTAGTCACTGAAGCTTTCTTT
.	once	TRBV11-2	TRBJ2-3	CASSSLTSTDTQYF	TGTGCCAGCAGCTCTTTAACAAGCACAGATACGCAGTATTTT
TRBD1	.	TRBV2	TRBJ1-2	CASSGQGASYGYTF	TGTGCCAGCTCCGGCCAGGGGGCTAGCTATGGCTACACCTTC
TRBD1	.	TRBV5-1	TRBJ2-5	CASSLRTGDQETQYF	TGCGCCAGCAGCTTACGGACAGGGGACCAAGAGACCCAGTACTTC
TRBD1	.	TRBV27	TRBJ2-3	CASSYRGQITDTQYF	TGTGCCAGCAGTTATAGGGGACAGATCACAGATACGCAGTATTTT
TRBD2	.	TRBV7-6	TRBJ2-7	CASSLAGEWRGGSYEQYF	TGTGCCAGCAGCTTAGCGGGAGAATGGCGGGGGGGAAGCTACGAGCAGTACTTC
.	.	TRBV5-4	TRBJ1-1	CASSPFQGMNTEAFF	TGTGCCAGCAGCCCCTTTCAGGGGATGAACACTGAAGCTTTCTTT
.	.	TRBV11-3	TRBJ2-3	CASSLAGDTQYF	TGTGCCAGCAGCTTAGCCGGAGATACGCAGTATTTT
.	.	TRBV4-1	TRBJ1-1	CASSVPPNTEAFF	TGCGCCAGCAGTGTTCCCCCAAACACTGAAGCTTTCTTT
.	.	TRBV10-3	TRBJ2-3	CATRYAGQLTDTQYF	TGTGCCACGCGTTATGCGGGACAGTTGACAGATACGCAGTATTTT
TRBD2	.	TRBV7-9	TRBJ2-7	CASSPSGTSGRNYEQYF	TGTGCCAGCAGCCCATCCGGGACTAGCGGGAGGAACTACGAGCAGTACTTC